The 10 T cell receptor beta chains reported below all come from one sample, sequenced in a study of blood T cell repertoires in COVID-19. TCRdb's copy holds only in-frame clones and misses some; the assay was immunoSEQ multiplex PCR. There are about 150,000 clones in the sample; more than 65% occur only once, and about 3.9% lies in the top ten. The specimen sequenced was peripheral blood. The receptors stem from a man between 60 and 75 years old with acute or convalescent COVID-19.

The chain links TRBV27 to TRBJ1-4, with 8 nucleotides matching TRBD1. Trimming cost V 9 bases and J 0 bases; bases outside gene matches: 15. The CDR3 is made up of 18 amino acids. The germline gives CDR1 MNHEY, CDR2 SMNVEV (reference sequence). As DNA, the CDR3 is TGTGCCAGTGCCGGGACAGGACTACTATGGGCAACTAATGAAAAACTGTTTTTT. It codes for CASAGTGLLWATNEKLFF.

V and J are TRBV2 and TRBJ2-4; D uncertain. CDR1 is SNHLY, CDR2 FYNNEI, per germline. The CDR3 runs to 15 residues. The V and J ends lost 4 bases and 3 bases respectively, with 13 bases between them. Here the CDR3 DNA reads TGTGCCAGCAGTGTGGGCATTACTTTCAAAAACATTCAGTACTTC. Its protein product is CASSVGITFKNIQYF. Full variable domain (rest looked up from reference TRBV2 and TRBJ2-4): EPEVTQTPSHQVTQMGQEVILRCVPISNHLYFYWYRQILGQKVEFLVSFYNNEISEKSEIFDDQFSVERPDGSNFTLKIRSTKLEDSAMYFCASSVGITFKNIQYFGAGTRLSVL.

V and J are TRBV25-1 and TRBJ2-2, with 7 bases matching TRBD2. Trimming removed 4 bases from V and 7 bases from J; junction bases left unmatched: 6. The CDR3 is made up of 14 amino acids. Looked up from germline, CDR1 is MGHDK and CDR2 is SYGVNS. The CDR3 DNA follows: TGTGCCAGCAGTGCACAACTAGCGAGCGGGGAGCTGTTTTTT. Residues: CASSAQLASGELFF. The full variable domain, in which reference TRBV25-1 and TRBJ2-2 provide the parts outside the CDR3, is EADIYQTPRYLVIGTGKKITLECSQTMGHDKMYWYQQDPGMELHLIHYSYGVNSTEKGDLSSESTVSRIRTEHFPLTLESARPSHTSQYLCASSAQLASGELFFGEGSRLTVL.

The rearrangement joins TRBV29-1 to TRBJ2-1, with TRBD2 matching 13 bases. The CDR3 runs to 14 residues. V shed 7 bases, J shed 9 bases, and the junction held 9 bases outside the gene matches. The V gene's germline CDR1 is SQVTM and CDR2 ANQGSEA. The chain's CDR3 is CSAGTSGKLGEQFF. Written as DNA, the CDR3 is TGCAGCGCCGGGACTAGCGGGAAATTGGGTGAGCAGTTCTTC.

The chain uses TRBV3-1 (or the pseudogene TRBV3-2) and TRBJ1-2; tentatively, D is TRBD1 (5 bases). Trimming pared 3 bases from V and 4 bases from J, leaving 15 bases between. CDR3 length: 15 amino acids. Germline CDR1 LGHDT, CDR2 YNNKEL (reference sequence). CDR3 sequence reads: CASSQSGVAVYGYTF. The CDR3 coding sequence is TGTGCCAGCAGCCAGTCGGGGGTGGCCGTCTATGGCTACACCTTC.

The chain employs TRBV4-1 and TRBJ2-7, with 7 positions matching TRBD2. The CDR3 sequence is 18 residues long. V lost 0 bases to trimming and J lost 5 bases; unmatched junction nucleotides: 16. Germline V gene data show CDR1 as MGHRA and CDR2 as YSYEKL. The CDR3 DNA reads TGCGCCAGCAGCCAAGATCCTTCCGGACTAGGGTTGGTGGACGAGCAGTACTTC. It is translated as CASSQDPSGLGLVDEQYF.

The chain employs TRBV3-1 (or the pseudogene TRBV3-2) and TRBJ2-2, with 7 bases fitting TRBD2. Trimming cost V 4 bases and J 1 base; bases outside gene matches: 6. This CDR3 spans 16 amino acids. CDR1 and CDR2 from the germline V gene are LGHDT and YNNKEL (reference sequence). The DNA for the CDR3 is TGTGCCAGCAGCCTATTAACGGGAGGGAACACCGGGGAGCTGTTTTTT. As protein: CASSLLTGGNTGELFF.

This clone is a singleton in its sample. The V and J genes are TRBV7-6 and TRBJ1-1, with TRBD1 matching 10 bases. The V and J ends lost 5 bases and 0 bases, in that order; junction bases with no gene match: 12. There are 18 residues in the CDR3. Germline CDR1 reads SGHVS; CDR2 reads FNYEAQ. CDR3 sequence (DNA): TGTGCCAGCAGCCTCGTGGGGACAGGGGCCGCCATGAACACTGAAGCTTTCTTT. Amino acids: CASSLVGTGAAMNTEAFF.

The CDR3 loop reads CSVEGTGGTEAFF. The DNA of the CDR3 is TGCAGCGTTGAAGGGACAGGGGGAACTGAAGCTTTCTTT. J is TRBJ1-1 and V is TRBV29-1; TRBD1 matches at 10 bases. The CDR3 extends over 13 amino acids. The V segment lost 1 base and the J segment 5 bases; nucleotides outside the gene matches: 1. The germline V gene encodes CDR1 SQVTM and CDR2 ANQGSEA.

V gene TRBV2 combines with J gene TRBJ1-2; D is perhaps TRBD1 (6 bases). Trimming left V 3 bases short and J 4 bases short, with 9 bases between. The CDR3 runs to 13 residues. The germline CDR1 and CDR2 sequences are SNHLY and FYNNEI. The CDR3 loop is CASSDDRFYGYTF. In DNA form, the CDR3 reads TGTGCCAGCAGTGACGACAGGTTCTATGGCTACACCTTC. The entire variable domain, with the rest obtained from reference TRBV2 and TRBJ1-2, is as follows: EPEVTQTPSHQVTQMGQEVILRCVPISNHLYFYWYRQILGQKVEFLVSFYNNEISEKSEIFDDQFSVERPDGSNFTLKIRSTKLEDSAMYFCASSDDRFYGYTFGSGTRLTVV.